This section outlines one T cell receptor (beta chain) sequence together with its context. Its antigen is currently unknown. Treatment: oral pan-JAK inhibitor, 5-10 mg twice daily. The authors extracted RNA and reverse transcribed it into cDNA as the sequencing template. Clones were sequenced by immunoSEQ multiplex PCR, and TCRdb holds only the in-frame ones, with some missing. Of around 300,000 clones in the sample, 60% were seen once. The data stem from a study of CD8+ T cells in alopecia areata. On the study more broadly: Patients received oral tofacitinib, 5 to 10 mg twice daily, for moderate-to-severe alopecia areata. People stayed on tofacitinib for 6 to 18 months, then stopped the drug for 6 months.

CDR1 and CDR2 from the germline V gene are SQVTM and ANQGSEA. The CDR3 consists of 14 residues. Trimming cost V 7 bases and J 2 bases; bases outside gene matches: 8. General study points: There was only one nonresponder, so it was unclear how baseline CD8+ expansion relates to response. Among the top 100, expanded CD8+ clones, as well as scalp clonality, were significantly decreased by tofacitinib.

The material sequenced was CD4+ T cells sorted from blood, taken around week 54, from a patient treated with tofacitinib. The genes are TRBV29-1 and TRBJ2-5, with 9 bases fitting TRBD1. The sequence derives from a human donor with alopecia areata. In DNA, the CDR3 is TGCAGCGCCCAACTGGGGACAGGGCAAGAGACCCAGTACTTC. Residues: CSAQLGTGQETQYF.